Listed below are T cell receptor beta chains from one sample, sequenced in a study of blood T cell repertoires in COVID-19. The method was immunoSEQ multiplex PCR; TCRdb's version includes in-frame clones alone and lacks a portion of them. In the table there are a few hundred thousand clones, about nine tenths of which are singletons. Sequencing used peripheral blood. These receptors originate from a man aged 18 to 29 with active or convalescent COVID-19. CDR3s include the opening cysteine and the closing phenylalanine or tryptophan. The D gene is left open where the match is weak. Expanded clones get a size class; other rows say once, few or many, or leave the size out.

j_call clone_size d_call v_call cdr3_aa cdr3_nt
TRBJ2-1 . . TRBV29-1 CSVESSFNEQFF TGCAGCGTTGAATCTAGCTTTAATGAGCAGTTCTTC
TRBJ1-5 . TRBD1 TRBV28 CASALKQGARQPQHF TGTGCCAGCGCATTAAAACAGGGGGCTCGTCAGCCCCAGCATTTT
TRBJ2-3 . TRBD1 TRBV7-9 CASSWGQGNTDTQYF TGTGCCAGCAGCTGGGGACAGGGTAACACAGATACGCAGTATTTT
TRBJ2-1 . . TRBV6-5 CASSYSHRDEQFF TGTGCCAGCAGTTACTCCCACAGGGATGAGCAGTTCTTC
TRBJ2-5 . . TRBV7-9 CASSPRGLETQYF TGTGCCAGCAGTCCCCGGGGATTGGAGACCCAGTACTTC
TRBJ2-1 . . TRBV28 CASSPTPSTSYNEQFF TGTGCCAGCAGCCCCACTCCGTCTACCTCCTACAATGAGCAGTTCTTC
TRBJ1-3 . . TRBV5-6 CASSFQGNTIYF TGTGCCAGCAGCTTCCAGGGAAACACCATATATTTT
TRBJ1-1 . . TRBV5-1 CASSLRGRDEAFF TGCGCCAGCAGCTTGAGGGGGAGGGATGAAGCTTTCTTT
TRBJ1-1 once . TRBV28 CASIDWHMNTEAFF TGTGCCAGCATCGACTGGCACATGAACACTGAAGCTTTCTTT
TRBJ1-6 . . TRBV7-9 CASRPGGVSLNSPLHF TGTGCCAGCAGGCCTGGCGGGGTCTCGCTGAATTCACCCCTCCACTTT
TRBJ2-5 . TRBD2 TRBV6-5 CASSFLSGGAFQTQYF TGTGCCAGCAGTTTTCTAAGCGGGGGGGCCTTTCAGACCCAGTACTTC
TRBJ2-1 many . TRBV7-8 CASSLLGGNEQFF TGTGCCAGCAGCTTGTTGGGGGGCAATGAGCAGTTCTTC
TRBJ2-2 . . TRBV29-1 CSASLFGELFF TGCAGCGCGTCTTTGTTCGGGGAGCTGTTTTTT
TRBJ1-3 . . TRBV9 CARGDKATSGNTIYF TGTGCCAGGGGAGACAAGGCAACCTCTGGAAACACCATATATTTT
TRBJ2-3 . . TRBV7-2 CASSHATPSETQYF TGTGCCAGCAGCCACGCAACACCCAGCGAAACGCAGTATTTT
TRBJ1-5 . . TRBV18 CASSLELDNQPQHF TGTGCCAGCTCACTAGAACTAGACAATCAGCCCCAGCATTTT
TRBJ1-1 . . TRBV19 CASSGGWGTEAFF TGTGCCAGTAGTGGGGGGTGGGGCACTGAAGCTTTCTTT
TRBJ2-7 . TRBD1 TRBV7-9 CASSPRTGKSYEQYF TGTGCCAGCAGCCCGCGGACAGGCAAGAGCTACGAGCAGTACTTC
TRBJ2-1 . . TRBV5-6 CASSLFTGGVWDEQFF TGTGCCAGCAGCTTGTTTACGGGGGGCGTATGGGATGAGCAGTTCTTC
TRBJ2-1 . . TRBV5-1 CASSLGGGEDWNEQFF TGCGCCAGCAGCTTAGGAGGGGGGGAGGATTGGAATGAGCAGTTCTTC
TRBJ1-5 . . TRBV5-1 CASSSSEGQPQHF TGCGCCAGCAGCTCCTCAGAGGGTCAGCCCCAGCATTTT
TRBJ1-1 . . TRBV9 CASSVVGGGTEAFF TGTGCCAGCAGCGTAGTGGGGGGGGGCACTGAAGCTTTCTTT
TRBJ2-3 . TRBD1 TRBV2 CASRRGRYSSTDTQYF TGTGCCAGCCGAAGGGGGCGCTATAGTAGCACAGATACGCAGTATTTT
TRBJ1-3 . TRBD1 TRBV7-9 CASRPTTGASGNTIYF TGTGCCAGCAGGCCGACGACAGGGGCGTCTGGAAACACCATATATTTT
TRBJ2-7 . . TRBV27 CASSWGERYEQYF TGTGCCAGCAGTTGGGGAGAGCGGTACGAGCAGTACTTC
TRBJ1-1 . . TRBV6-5 CASSLAQPNTEAFF TGTGCCAGCAGCCTCGCACAGCCGAACACTGAAGCTTTCTTT
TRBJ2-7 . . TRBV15 CATSRRFGNSYEQYF TGTGCCACCAGCAGAAGATTCGGGAACTCCTACGAGCAGTACTTC
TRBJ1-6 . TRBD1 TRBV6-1 CASSGHRGRFSYNSPLHF TGTGCCAGCAGTGGACACAGGGGGCGCTTTTCCTATAATTCACCCCTCCACTTT
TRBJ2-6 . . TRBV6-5 CASSYSVSSGANVLTF TGTGCCAGCAGTTACTCGGTCAGCTCTGGGGCCAACGTCCTGACTTTC
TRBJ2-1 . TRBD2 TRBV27 CASSLDLGLAGGGNEQFF TGTGCCAGCAGTTTAGATTTGGGACTAGCGGGAGGGGGCAATGAGCAGTTCTTC
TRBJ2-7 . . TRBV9 CASSVGSNEQYF TGTGCCAGCAGCGTAGGTTCTAACGAGCAGTACTTC
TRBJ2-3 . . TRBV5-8 CASSEYSLRSTDTQYF TGTGCCAGCAGCGAATACTCGCTACGAAGCACAGATACGCAGTATTTT
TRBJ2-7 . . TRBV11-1 CASSSGEGKNEQYF TGTGCCAGCAGCTCGGGAGAAGGGAAGAACGAGCAGTACTTC
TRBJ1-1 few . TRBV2 CASSELEDTEAFF TGTGCCAGCAGTGAATTGGAGGACACTGAAGCTTTCTTT
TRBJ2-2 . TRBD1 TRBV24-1 CATSEIGGQGTGELFF TGTGCCACCAGTGAAATCGGGGGACAGGGCACCGGGGAGCTGTTTTTT
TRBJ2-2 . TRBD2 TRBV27 CASSPGLAGGTTGELFF TGTGCCAGCAGTCCGGGACTAGCGGGAGGTACCACCGGGGAGCTGTTTTTT
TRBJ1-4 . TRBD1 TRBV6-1 CASGDDAGQGPTKLFF TGTGCCAGCGGTGACGACGCGGGACAGGGCCCCACAAAACTGTTTTTT